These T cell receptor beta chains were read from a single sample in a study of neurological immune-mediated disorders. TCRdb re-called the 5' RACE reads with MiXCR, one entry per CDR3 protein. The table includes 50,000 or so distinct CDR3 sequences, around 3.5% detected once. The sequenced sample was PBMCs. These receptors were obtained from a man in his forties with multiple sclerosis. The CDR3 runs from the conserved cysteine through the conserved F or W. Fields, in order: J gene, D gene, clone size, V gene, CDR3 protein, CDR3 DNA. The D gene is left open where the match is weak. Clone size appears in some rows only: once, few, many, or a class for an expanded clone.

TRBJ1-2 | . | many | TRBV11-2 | CASSSTIEGGNGYTF | TGTGCCAGCAGCTCGACAATAGAAGGGGGGAATGGCTACACCTTC
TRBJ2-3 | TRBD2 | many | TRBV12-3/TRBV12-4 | CASSLAGALTDTQYF | TGTGCCAGCAGCCTAGCGGGGGCCCTCACAGATACGCAGTATTTT
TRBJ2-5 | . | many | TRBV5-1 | CASSLGTVRETQYF | TGCGCCAGCAGCTTGGGGACCGTGAGGGAGACCCAGTACTTC
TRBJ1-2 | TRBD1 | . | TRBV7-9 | CASSPGTGGFYGYTF | TGTGCCAGCAGCCCTGGGACAGGGGGCTTCTATGGCTACACCTTC
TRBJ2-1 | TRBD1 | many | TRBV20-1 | CSAIDRGYNEQFF | TGCAGTGCAATCGACAGGGGCTACAATGAGCAGTTCTTC
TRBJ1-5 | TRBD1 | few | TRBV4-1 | CASSPVTGGTQPQNF | TGCGCCAGCAGCCCCGTTACAGGGGGAACTCAGCCCCAGAATTTT
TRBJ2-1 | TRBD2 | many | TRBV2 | CASSWTSGYFEQFF | TGTGCCAGCAGTTGGACTAGCGGGTACTTTGAGCAGTTCTTC
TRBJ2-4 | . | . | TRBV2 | CASSAGEAKNIQYF | TGTGCCAGCAGTGCAGGGGAGGCCAAAAACATTCAGTACTTC
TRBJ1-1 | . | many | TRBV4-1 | CASSPSRISSRTEAFF | TGCGCCAGCAGCCCATCCCGAATTTCGAGTCGGACTGAAGCTTTCTTT
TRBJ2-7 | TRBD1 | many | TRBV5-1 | CASSLSGQIYEQYF | TGCGCCAGCAGCTTATCGGGACAGATCTACGAGCAGTACTTC
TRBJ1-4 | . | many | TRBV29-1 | CSAYGGSATNEKLFF | TGCAGCGCCTACGGGGGTTCGGCAACTAATGAAAAACTGTTTTTT
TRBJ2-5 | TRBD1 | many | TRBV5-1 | CASSLGVDRETQYF | TGCGCCAGCAGCTTGGGGGTGGACAGGGAGACCCAGTACTTC
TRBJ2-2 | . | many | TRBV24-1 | CATSDFRAGLTGELFF | TGTGCCACCAGTGATTTTCGTGCGGGTCTCACCGGGGAGCTGTTTTTT
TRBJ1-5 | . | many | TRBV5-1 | CARRQFYSNQPQHF | TGCGCCCGAAGGCAGTTCTATAGCAATCAGCCCCAGCATTTT
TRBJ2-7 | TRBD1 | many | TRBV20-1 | CSARGPPGQGAYEQYF | TGCAGTGCTAGAGGACCCCCCGGACAGGGGGCTTACGAGCAGTACTTC
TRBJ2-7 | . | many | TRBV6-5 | CASSLKGEQYF | TGTGCCAGCAGTTTAAAGGGAGAGCAGTACTTC